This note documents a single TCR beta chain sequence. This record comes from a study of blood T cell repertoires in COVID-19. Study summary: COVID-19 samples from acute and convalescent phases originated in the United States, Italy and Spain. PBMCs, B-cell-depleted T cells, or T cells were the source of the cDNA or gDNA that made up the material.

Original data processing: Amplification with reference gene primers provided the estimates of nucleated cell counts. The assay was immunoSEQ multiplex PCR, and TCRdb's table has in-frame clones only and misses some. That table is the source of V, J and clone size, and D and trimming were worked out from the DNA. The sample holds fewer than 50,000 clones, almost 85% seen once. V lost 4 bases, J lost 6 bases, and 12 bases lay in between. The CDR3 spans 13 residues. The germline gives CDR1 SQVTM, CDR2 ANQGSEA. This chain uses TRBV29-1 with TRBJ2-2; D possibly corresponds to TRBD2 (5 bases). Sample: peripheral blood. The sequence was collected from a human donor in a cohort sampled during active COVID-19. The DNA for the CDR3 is TGCAGCGTTGGGGAGATCGGGGCCGGGGAGCTGTTTTTT. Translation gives CSVGEIGAGELFF.